The next 5 T cell receptor beta chains were all read from a single sample in a study of T cell changes during pregnancy in multiple sclerosis. Profiled with immunoSEQ multiplex PCR; TCRdb holds only in-frame clones, not every one. The sample holds 50,000 to 65,000 clones, about nine tenths seen once. Source: peripheral blood, taken in the third trimester of pregnancy. All receptors come from a female donor in good health, enrolled as a control in a pregnancy study.

This sequence joins TRBV25-1 and TRBJ2-5, with 7 bases identical to TRBD1. Germline CDR1 reads MGHDK; CDR2 reads SYGVNS. V gave up 4 bases and J gave up 4 bases; unmatched junction bases: 6. This CDR3 has 14 residues. In nucleotides, the CDR3 is TGTGCCAGCAGTGGGACAGGCAGTCGAGAGACCCAGTACTTC. Translated: CASSGTGSRETQYF.

The genes are TRBV6-1 and TRBJ2-2; 8 bases fit TRBD1. Germline-derived CDR1 and CDR2 are MNHNS and SASEGT. V shed 8 bases and J 3 bases; nucleotides not matched to a gene: 8. This CDR3 has 15 amino acids. The CDR3 DNA reads as TGTGCCAGCTCGAAGACAGGGGTGGACACCGGGGAGCTGTTTTTT. This codes for CASSKTGVDTGELFF.

The rearrangement links TRBV7-9 to TRBJ1-5, with TRBD1 identical over 8 bases. Looked up from germline, CDR1 is SEHNR and CDR2 is FQNEAQ (reference sequence). The CDR3 loop spans 14 amino acids. The junction had 5 bases not matched to a gene; V was cut back by 4 bases and J by 6 bases. CDR3 protein: CASSSGGVGQPQHF. The CDR3 DNA is TGTGCCAGCAGCTCAGGGGGCGTAGGTCAGCCCCAGCATTTT.

This clone appeared a few times. V is TRBV27 and J is TRBJ1-1, with TRBD1 as a possible D gene (6 bases). The ends were cut back, 5 bases at V and 0 bases at J, with 13 bases in the middle. The germline V gene has CDR1 MNHEY and CDR2 SMNVEV (reference sequence). CDR3 length: 15 residues. The DNA of the CDR3 is TGTGCCAGCAGTCTCCCACAGGGAATGAACACTGAAGCTTTCTTT. Protein: CASSLPQGMNTEAFF.

J is TRBJ1-1 and V is TRBV19; maybe TRBD1 (6 bases). The germline CDR1 and CDR2 sequences are LNHDA and SQIVND (reference sequence). Trimming stripped 6 bases from V and 3 bases from J, with 14 bases between. The CDR3 length is 14 residues. In DNA form, the CDR3 reads TGTGCCAGTAGCATACACGGACAGTACACTGAAGCTTTCTTT. Translated, it gives CASSIHGQYTEAFF. The full variable domain, in which reference TRBV19 and TRBJ1-1 provide the parts outside the CDR3, is DGGITQSPKYLFRKEGQNVTLSCEQNLNHDAMYWYRQDPGQGLRLIYYSQIVNDFQKGDIAEGYSVSREKKESFPLTVTSAQKNPTAFYLCASSIHGQYTEAFFGQGTRLTVV.